This T cell receptor (beta chain) was captured in a study of patients and donors after allogeneic stem cell transplantation (TCRdb year 2020). Libraries were prepared through RT-PCR. The listed sequencing device is NextSeq 550. The public reads were reanalyzed by TCRdb: fastp trimming at Q25, MiXCR alignment, in-frame beta chains only. Each entry is one CDR3 protein sequence, shown with its most common DNA and genes. In this sample the table shows approximately 170,000 distinct CDR3 sequences, approximately 25% of which occur a single time. The leading ten clones occupy approximately 26% of the sample. CDR1 and CDR2 (SGHKS, YYEKEE) derive from the germline V gene (reference sequence). V drops 4 bases and J drops 7 bases, leaving 18 bases in between. The CDR3 runs 15 residues from the cysteine to the phenylalanine. Only the CDR3 portion is preserved as DNA: 45 bases, with reading frame beginning at the first base.

On this clonotype: This receptor's antigen is unknown. Per-nucleotide qualities are absent, and no much larger clonotype sits a single base away.

This TCR was recovered from a human donor who was either an allogeneic HSCT recipient or a stem cell or donor lymphocyte infusion donor (not recorded which). It is not recorded whose cells these are; they may come from a transplant donor. The sample consisted of blood, either unsorted or a sorted T cell fraction (not recorded which). The rearranged chain carries TRBV5-5 and TRBJ1-5; no D segment can be confidently identified. The DNA sequence reads TGTGCCAGCAGCAGGGTTTGGGTCCGGGTCCAGCCCCAGCATTTT. This gives the protein CASSRVWVRVQPQHF.